This entry lists 8 T cell receptor beta chains sequenced from one sample in a study of T cells after yellow fever vaccination (dated by TCRdb to about 2019). The sample's treatment or condition label, decoded: live attenuated yellow fever vaccine strain. Library construction relied on 5' RACE. TCRdb lists the instrument as Illumina HiSeq 2500. TCRdb's own reprocessing of the public reads used fastp at Q25 and MiXCR and kept productive beta chains. Each CDR3 protein appears once, grouped with its most common genes and DNA. In all, the sample holds hundreds of thousands of distinct CDR3 sequences, and 7.5% to 9% of those were seen once. The ten largest clones add up to approximately 18% of the sample. The sample here was PBMCs, taken on the day of the first yellow fever vaccination. The receptors here all came from a man in his late teens or twenties who received the YFV17D yellow fever vaccine.

This clonotype was observed at least ten times. J is TRBJ2-1 and V is TRBV5-1; 10 bases match TRBD2. After removal of 0 bases from V and 8 bases from J, the junction contained 11 bases not matched to a gene. Germline assignment: CDR1 SGHRS and CDR2 YFSETQ. The CDR3 loop spans 17 amino acids. The CDR3 region has the DNA TGCGCCAGCAGCTTGGGTTCAGGAGCGGGGGGGCTGCATGAGCAGTTCTTC. Protein sequence: CASSLGSGAGGLHEQFF.

A few counts support this clonotype. This sequence joins TRBV20-1 and TRBJ1-1; D may be TRBD1 (5 bases). CDR3 length: 13 residues. Germline CDR1 reads DFQATT; CDR2 reads SNEGSKA (reference sequence). The V gene lost 3 bases and the J gene lost 0 bases, with 8 bases spanning the gap. The CDR3 region has the DNA TGCAGTGCTAGTGGGACCCTGAACACTGAAGCTTTCTTT. This gives the protein CSASGTLNTEAFF.

The gene calls are TRBV5-1 and TRBJ2-7; D is unclear. V was trimmed by 4 bases and J by 7 bases, leaving 18 bases between them. The germline CDR1 and CDR2 sequences are SGHRS and YFSETQ. The CDR3 sequence is 14 residues long. This CDR3 is CASSPGLIRWEQYF. CDR3 sequence (DNA): TGCGCCAGCAGCCCAGGCCTTATTCGATGGGAGCAGTACTTC.

The rearrangement uses TRBV5-1 and TRBJ2-3; a weak D match, TRBD2 (6 bases). Trimming stripped 0 bases from V and 5 bases from J, with 25 bases between. Germline loops: CDR1 SGHRS, CDR2 YFSETQ. This CDR3 comprises 19 residues. The CDR3 DNA reads as TGCGCCAGCAGCTTGGGGGGGAGGAGTGAGCTAAAGGTGGAAGATACGCAGTATTTT. Translated, it gives CASSLGGRSELKVEDTQYF.

This chain links TRBV20-1 with TRBJ2-5; D tentatively fits TRBD1 or TRBD2 (6 bases each). Germline CDR1 DFQATT, CDR2 SNEGSKA (reference sequence). The germline V and J ends were trimmed by 7 bases and 5 bases, with 14 bases remaining between them. This CDR3 has 12 amino acids. The CDR3 DNA follows: TGCAGTGTCGAGGGGGGCCGGGAGACCCAGTACTTC. The encoded protein is CSVEGGRETQYF.

This clonotype was seen a few times. The chain is built from TRBV6-2 or TRBV6-3 and TRBJ2-7, with D tentatively TRBD1 or TRBD2 (6 bases each). CDR3 length equals 13 residues. Between the trimmed V and J ends, which lost 11 bases and 6 bases, there was a span of 20 bases. Germline lookup yields CDR1 MNHEY and CDR2 SVGEGT. The CDR3 loop is CAVHQGGGVEQYF. In nucleotides, the CDR3 is TGTGCCGTCCACCAAGGAGGGGGAGTCGAGCAGTACTTC.

The rearrangement joins TRBV4-1 to TRBJ1-4, with 7 positions matching TRBD1. Trimming at V came to 2 bases and at J to 4 bases, leaving 7 bases not matched to a gene. The CDR3 extends over 16 amino acids. Per the germline V gene, CDR1 is MGHRA and CDR2 is YSYEKL. CDR3 residues: CASSQSPGTVNEKLFF. The CDR3 DNA is TGCGCCAGCAGCCAAAGCCCCGGGACAGTTAATGAAAAACTGTTTTTT.

This clonotype has just a few counts. This CDR3 is CASGGTGAAKNIQYF. In DNA form, the CDR3 reads TGTGCCAGCGGGGGGACAGGGGCGGCCAAAAACATTCAGTACTTC. This chain joins TRBV5-6 and TRBJ2-4; TRBD1 agrees at 10 bases. V was pared by 7 bases and J by 1 base, with 5 bases of the junction left unmatched. Germline V gives CDR1 SGHDT, CDR2 YYEEEE. This CDR3 has 15 residues.